This is a list of T cell receptor beta chains from one sample in a study of Ad26.COV2.S vaccination and SARS-CoV-2 variants. Method: immunoSEQ multiplex PCR; TCRdb's copy keeps in-frame clones and lacks some. Seen here are 300,000 to 350,000 clones, 75% to 90% observed once, and the top ten hold roughly a tenth. The source was peripheral blood, collected in a trial of Ad26.COV2.S vaccine versus placebo. The receptors here all came from a person aged 18 to 59 who received the Ad26.COV2.S COVID-19 vaccine or a placebo. The CDR3 runs from the conserved cysteine through the conserved F or W. D genes are given only for firm matches. Only part of the rows carry a size: once, few, many, or a class if the clone is expanded.

V gene: TRBV21-1; clone size: NA; J gene: TRBJ1-2; D gene: NA; CDR3 DNA: TGTGCCAGCAGCATCGACGACAGGGGTCTTAATGAGGAATATGGCTACACCTTC; CDR3 protein: CASSIDDRGLNEEYGYTF
V gene: TRBV9; clone size: NA; J gene: TRBJ2-3; D gene: NA; CDR3 DNA: TGTGCCAGCAGCTTCCGAGACACAGATACGCAGTATTTT; CDR3 protein: CASSFRDTDTQYF
V gene: TRBV5-4; clone size: NA; J gene: TRBJ2-7; D gene: TRBD1; CDR3 DNA: TGTGCCAGCAGCTTGGTAGGGACAGGGGCCTACGAGCAGTACTTC; CDR3 protein: CASSLVGTGAYEQYF
V gene: TRBV7-9; clone size: NA; J gene: TRBJ2-7; D gene: TRBD2; CDR3 DNA: TGTGCCAGCAGCTCACTAGCGGGGGCTGCCGAGCAGTACTTC; CDR3 protein: CASSSLAGAAEQYF
V gene: TRBV15; clone size: NA; J gene: TRBJ2-3; D gene: TRBD1; CDR3 DNA: TGTGCCACCAGCAGCCCAAGGACAGGCGTTTACAACACAGATACGCAGTATTTT; CDR3 protein: CATSSPRTGVYNTDTQYF
V gene: TRBV6-4; clone size: NA; J gene: TRBJ1-6; D gene: NA; CDR3 DNA: TGTGCCAGCAGAAAGGAGGGTCTAGGGAATTCACCCCTCCACTTT; CDR3 protein: CASRKEGLGNSPLHF
V gene: TRBV12-3/TRBV12-4; clone size: NA; J gene: TRBJ1-1; D gene: NA; CDR3 DNA: TGTGCCAGCATCCAGGACCGGAACACTGAAGCTTTCTTT; CDR3 protein: CASIQDRNTEAFF
V gene: TRBV18; clone size: NA; J gene: TRBJ2-7; D gene: NA; CDR3 DNA: TGTGCCAGCCGGCACCGGGACATTAGCTACGAGCAGTACTTC; CDR3 protein: CASRHRDISYEQYF
V gene: TRBV4-3; clone size: few; J gene: TRBJ2-2; D gene: TRBD1; CDR3 DNA: TGCGCCAGCAGCCAAGATTGGACAGGGGTTACCGGGGAGCTGTTTTTT; CDR3 protein: CASSQDWTGVTGELFF
V gene: TRBV28; clone size: NA; J gene: TRBJ2-7; D gene: TRBD1; CDR3 DNA: TGTGCCAGCAGTTTCCTTACAACAGGGGCCTACGAGCAGTACTTC; CDR3 protein: CASSFLTTGAYEQYF
V gene: TRBV28; clone size: NA; J gene: TRBJ1-3; D gene: TRBD1; CDR3 DNA: TGTGCCAGCAGTCCGTGGGGACAGGGGTCTACTGGAAACACCATATATTTT; CDR3 protein: CASSPWGQGSTGNTIYF
V gene: TRBV18; clone size: NA; J gene: TRBJ1-1; D gene: NA; CDR3 DNA: TGTGCCAGCTCACCAGGAAAGACGGTGAACACTGAAGCTTTCTTT; CDR3 protein: CASSPGKTVNTEAFF
V gene: TRBV6-2/TRBV6-3; clone size: NA; J gene: TRBJ1-2; D gene: NA; CDR3 DNA: TGTGCCAGCAGTTTCGACTTGGTCTATGGCTACACCTTC; CDR3 protein: CASSFDLVYGYTF
V gene: TRBV19; clone size: NA; J gene: TRBJ2-7; D gene: NA; CDR3 DNA: TGTGCCAGTAGTACCGGGATCTACTACGAGCAGTACTTC; CDR3 protein: CASSTGIYYEQYF
V gene: TRBV28; clone size: NA; J gene: TRBJ2-3; D gene: NA; CDR3 DNA: TGTGCCAGCAGTTTAAAGGGCCCGGGTCGCACAGATACGCAGTATTTT; CDR3 protein: CASSLKGPGRTDTQYF
V gene: TRBV6-2/TRBV6-3; clone size: NA; J gene: TRBJ2-7; D gene: NA; CDR3 DNA: TGTGCCAGCAGTTACTCTGGCCGTTTAGAGCAGTACTTC; CDR3 protein: CASSYSGRLEQYF
V gene: TRBV6-1; clone size: once; J gene: TRBJ2-7; D gene: TRBD1; CDR3 DNA: TGTGCCAGCAGTGAATCCGCGACAGGGAAATACGAGCAGTACTTC; CDR3 protein: CASSESATGKYEQYF
V gene: TRBV2; clone size: NA; J gene: TRBJ1-5; D gene: NA; CDR3 DNA: TGTGCCAGCAGTGAAATAGGTAGGGGGAATCAGCCCCAGCATTTT; CDR3 protein: CASSEIGRGNQPQHF
V gene: TRBV3-1/TRBV3-2; clone size: NA; J gene: TRBJ2-7; D gene: NA; CDR3 DNA: TGTGCCAGCAGCCAAGAGGTCGGATGGGGAGGCTCCTACGAGCAGTACTTC; CDR3 protein: CASSQEVGWGGSYEQYF
V gene: TRBV6-6; clone size: once; J gene: TRBJ2-2; D gene: NA; CDR3 DNA: TGTGCCAGCAGGGAGGGCGGGAACACCGGGGAGCTGTTTTTT; CDR3 protein: CASREGGNTGELFF
V gene: TRBV3-1/TRBV3-2; clone size: NA; J gene: TRBJ2-7; D gene: TRBD1; CDR3 DNA: TGTGCCAGCAGCCAAGAAGGACAGGGGGCGTCGTTCGAGCAGTACTTC; CDR3 protein: CASSQEGQGASFEQYF
V gene: TRBV7-9; clone size: NA; J gene: TRBJ2-5; D gene: NA; CDR3 DNA: TGTGCCAGCACCCTCTTCATAGGGGGCCAAGAGACCCAGTACTTC; CDR3 protein: CASTLFIGGQETQYF
V gene: TRBV2; clone size: NA; J gene: TRBJ1-6; D gene: TRBD1; CDR3 DNA: TGTGCCAGCAGTGATCAGGCAGGGGGCGGTTCACCCCTCCACTTT; CDR3 protein: CASSDQAGGGSPLHF
V gene: TRBV13; clone size: NA; J gene: TRBJ2-1; D gene: NA; CDR3 DNA: TGTGCCAGCAGCGGCCTAGGAAATGAGCAGTTCTTC; CDR3 protein: CASSGLGNEQFF
V gene: TRBV9; clone size: NA; J gene: TRBJ2-7; D gene: TRBD2; CDR3 DNA: TGTGCCAGCAGCCCCGGGGGAGGGTCAGGGAGGGACGAGCAGTACTTC; CDR3 protein: CASSPGGGSGRDEQYF
V gene: TRBV7-9; clone size: NA; J gene: TRBJ1-6; D gene: TRBD1; CDR3 DNA: TGTGCCAGCACCACCGGGACAGGGCGGGTATCACCCCTCCACTTT; CDR3 protein: CASTTGTGRVSPLHF
V gene: TRBV7-9; clone size: NA; J gene: TRBJ2-2; D gene: NA; CDR3 DNA: TGTGCCAGCAGCTTAAATACAGGCTACACCGGGGAGCTGTTTTTT; CDR3 protein: CASSLNTGYTGELFF
V gene: TRBV5-8; clone size: few; J gene: TRBJ2-5; D gene: NA; CDR3 DNA: TGTGCCAGCAGTTACATTCCGGGACGGGGCCAAGAGACCCAGTACTTC; CDR3 protein: CASSYIPGRGQETQYF
V gene: TRBV29-1; clone size: few; J gene: TRBJ2-1; D gene: TRBD1; CDR3 DNA: TGCAGCGTCCACCAAGGGGACAGGGGCTACAATGAGCAGTTCTTC; CDR3 protein: CSVHQGDRGYNEQFF
V gene: TRBV6-6; clone size: NA; J gene: TRBJ1-6; D gene: TRBD1; CDR3 DNA: TGTGCCAGTAAAGGACAGGATAATTCACCCCTCCACTTT; CDR3 protein: CASKGQDNSPLHF
V gene: TRBV6-2/TRBV6-3; clone size: NA; J gene: TRBJ1-2; D gene: NA; CDR3 DNA: TGTGCCAGCAGTTACTCCCTAGACCGCCTTCGAGATGGCTACACCTTC; CDR3 protein: CASSYSLDRLRDGYTF
V gene: TRBV9; clone size: NA; J gene: TRBJ2-1; D gene: NA; CDR3 DNA: TGTGCCAGCAGCGTAGAACAGCATTGGAATGAGCAGTTCTTC; CDR3 protein: CASSVEQHWNEQFF
V gene: TRBV11-2; clone size: NA; J gene: TRBJ2-7; D gene: NA; CDR3 DNA: TGTGCCAGCAGCCAGGGTGGGCCAGCAACGTCCTACGAGCAGTACTTC; CDR3 protein: CASSQGGPATSYEQYF
V gene: TRBV14; clone size: NA; J gene: TRBJ1-1; D gene: NA; CDR3 DNA: TGTGCCAGCAGCCAGCTGACAGCGAACACTGAAGCTTTCTTT; CDR3 protein: CASSQLTANTEAFF
V gene: TRBV7-6; clone size: NA; J gene: TRBJ2-5; D gene: NA; CDR3 DNA: TGTGCCAGCAGCTTTCCCGGGAACGCGGGAGAGACCCAGTACTTC; CDR3 protein: CASSFPGNAGETQYF
V gene: TRBV6-2/TRBV6-3; clone size: NA; J gene: TRBJ2-5; D gene: NA; CDR3 DNA: TGTGCCAGCAGTGTACTACCCCACCAAGAGACCCAGTACTTC; CDR3 protein: CASSVLPHQETQYF
V gene: TRBV3-1/TRBV3-2; clone size: NA; J gene: TRBJ2-1; D gene: TRBD1; CDR3 DNA: TGTGCCAGCAGCCAAAGGTTCACAGGGGGAAGAAATGAGCAGTTCTTC; CDR3 protein: CASSQRFTGGRNEQFF
V gene: TRBV9; clone size: NA; J gene: TRBJ1-3; D gene: NA; CDR3 DNA: TGTGCCAGCAGCGTATGGGGCGCCTCTGGAAACACCATATATTTT; CDR3 protein: CASSVWGASGNTIYF
V gene: TRBV27; clone size: NA; J gene: TRBJ2-7; D gene: NA; CDR3 DNA: TGTGCCAGCAGTTTATGGGCGGGACGCTACGAGCAGTACTTC; CDR3 protein: CASSLWAGRYEQYF
V gene: TRBV27; clone size: NA; J gene: TRBJ2-7; D gene: NA; CDR3 DNA: TGTGCCAGCAGTCCCCGAAATTCCTACGAGCAGTACTTC; CDR3 protein: CASSPRNSYEQYF
V gene: TRBV7-3; clone size: NA; J gene: TRBJ2-1; D gene: NA; CDR3 DNA: TGTGCCAGCAGCACGGACGGGGGTGAGCAGTTCTTC; CDR3 protein: CASSTDGGEQFF
V gene: TRBV6-2/TRBV6-3; clone size: NA; J gene: TRBJ1-1; D gene: TRBD1; CDR3 DNA: TGTGCCAGCAGTTCGCAGGGGGCGACTGAAGCTTTCTTT; CDR3 protein: CASSSQGATEAFF
V gene: TRBV3-1/TRBV3-2; clone size: NA; J gene: TRBJ1-6; D gene: TRBD1; CDR3 DNA: TGTGCCAGCAGCCAAGACGTCTGGGACAGGGGCTCACCCCTCCACTTT; CDR3 protein: CASSQDVWDRGSPLHF
V gene: TRBV19; clone size: NA; J gene: TRBJ1-5; D gene: NA; CDR3 DNA: TGTGCCAGTAGTATAGCTCTTAATCAGCCCCAGCATTTT; CDR3 protein: CASSIALNQPQHF
V gene: TRBV6-5; clone size: NA; J gene: TRBJ2-3; D gene: TRBD2; CDR3 DNA: TGTGCCAGCACTTCTAGCGGTAATTCAGATACGCAGTATTTT; CDR3 protein: CASTSSGNSDTQYF
V gene: TRBV6-1; clone size: NA; J gene: TRBJ2-5; D gene: NA; CDR3 DNA: TGTGCCAGCAGTGAATCGGCTAGCGCGGGCCAGTACTTC; CDR3 protein: CASSESASAGQYF
V gene: TRBV7-2; clone size: NA; J gene: TRBJ2-2; D gene: NA; CDR3 DNA: TGTGCCAGCAGCTTAGGGTCGGCCTCGGCGGGGGAGCTGTTTTTT; CDR3 protein: CASSLGSASAGELFF
V gene: TRBV6-2/TRBV6-3; clone size: NA; J gene: TRBJ1-5; D gene: TRBD1; CDR3 DNA: TGTGCCAGCAGTCCCCTCATCCCGGGACAGGGATGGATGAATCAGCCCCAGCATTTT; CDR3 protein: CASSPLIPGQGWMNQPQHF
V gene: TRBV6-5; clone size: NA; J gene: TRBJ2-5; D gene: TRBD2; CDR3 DNA: TGTGCCAGCAGTTACTCGAAGGCGGGAGGTGAGACCCAGTACTTC; CDR3 protein: CASSYSKAGGETQYF
V gene: TRBV5-8; clone size: NA; J gene: TRBJ2-1; D gene: TRBD1; CDR3 DNA: TGTGCCAGCAGCCCGCGACAGGGTTACAATGAGCAGTTCTTC; CDR3 protein: CASSPRQGYNEQFF
V gene: TRBV4-1; clone size: NA; J gene: TRBJ2-7; D gene: NA; CDR3 DNA: TGCGCCAGCAGCCAAGATGCCGGGTCCAACGAGCAGTACTTC; CDR3 protein: CASSQDAGSNEQYF
V gene: TRBV10-3; clone size: NA; J gene: TRBJ2-2; D gene: NA; CDR3 DNA: TGTGCCACCCCCAATACCAGGGAACCAACCGGGGAGCTGTTTTTT; CDR3 protein: CATPNTREPTGELFF
V gene: TRBV4-2; clone size: NA; J gene: TRBJ1-4; D gene: NA; CDR3 DNA: TGTGCCAGCAGCCAAGAAAGGGAAATCGAAAAACTGTTTTTT; CDR3 protein: CASSQEREIEKLFF
V gene: TRBV7-8; clone size: NA; J gene: TRBJ2-7; D gene: NA; CDR3 DNA: TGTGCCAGCAGCTTAGCCAGGGTCTACGAGCAGTACTTC; CDR3 protein: CASSLARVYEQYF
V gene: TRBV25-1; clone size: NA; J gene: TRBJ2-5; D gene: NA; CDR3 DNA: TGTGCCAGCAGTGAATCGTTCCCCTCGTCTTCAGAGACCCAGTACTTC; CDR3 protein: CASSESFPSSSETQYF
V gene: TRBV6-6; clone size: NA; J gene: TRBJ2-6; D gene: TRBD1; CDR3 DNA: TGTGCCAGCAGTTTTAGGACAGGGTCCGGGGCCAACGTCCTGACTTTC; CDR3 protein: CASSFRTGSGANVLTF
V gene: TRBV13; clone size: many; J gene: TRBJ1-1; D gene: NA; CDR3 DNA: TGTGCCAGCAGCGTCAGTGGGGAGAACACTGAAGCTTTCTTT; CDR3 protein: CASSVSGENTEAFF
V gene: TRBV7-9; clone size: NA; J gene: TRBJ2-7; D gene: TRBD1; CDR3 DNA: TGTGCCAGCAGCATCGGGACAGGGGCGTCACTCGAGCAGTACTTC; CDR3 protein: CASSIGTGASLEQYF
V gene: TRBV5-6; clone size: NA; J gene: TRBJ2-7; D gene: NA; CDR3 DNA: TGTGCCAGCAGATATGCGTCTGACGAGCAGTACTTC; CDR3 protein: CASRYASDEQYF